The present TCR beta chain was sequenced within a study of T cell responses to AZD1222 COVID-19 vaccine. Study-level results: At baseline, seropositivity was found in only six or seven AZD1222 recipients. Donors were largely white British and mainly female; clonal diversity was possibly underestimated. No repertoire was sampled before or during the peak T cell response, only after it.

V lost 6 bases, J lost 8 bases, and 6 bases stayed unmatched. CDR1 is SGHRS and CDR2 is YFSETQ in the germline V gene. The CDR3 is made up of 13 amino acids. TCRdb's table, derived via immunoSEQ multiplex PCR, lists solely in-frame clones and lacks some. Among more than 95,000 clones listed, 70% to 90% were seen once. A word on this clone: Its matching antigen is unknown.

The sequence was collected from an adult in good health. The V call is TRBV5-1, the J call TRBJ2-1; TRBD1 aligns across 9 bases. Specimen: peripheral blood, collected on day 0 of MenACWY control vaccination. CDR3 nucleotides: TGCGCCAGCACCCCAACAGGGGGCCATGAGCAGTTCTTC. Translating gives CASTPTGGHEQFF.